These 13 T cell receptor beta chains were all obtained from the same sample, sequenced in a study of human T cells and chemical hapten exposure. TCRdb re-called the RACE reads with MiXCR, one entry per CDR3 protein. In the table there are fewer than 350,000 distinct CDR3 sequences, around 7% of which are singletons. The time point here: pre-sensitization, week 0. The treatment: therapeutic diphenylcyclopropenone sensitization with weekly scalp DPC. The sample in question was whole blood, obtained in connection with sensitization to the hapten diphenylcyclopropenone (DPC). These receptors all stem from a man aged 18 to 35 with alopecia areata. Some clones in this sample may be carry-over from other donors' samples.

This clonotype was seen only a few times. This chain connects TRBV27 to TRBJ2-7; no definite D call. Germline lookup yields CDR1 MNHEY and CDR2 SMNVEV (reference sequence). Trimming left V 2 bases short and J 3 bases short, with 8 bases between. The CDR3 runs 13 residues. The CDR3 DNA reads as TGTGCCAGCAGTTTAACGTGGAGCTACGAGCAGTACTTC. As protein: CASSLTWSYEQYF.

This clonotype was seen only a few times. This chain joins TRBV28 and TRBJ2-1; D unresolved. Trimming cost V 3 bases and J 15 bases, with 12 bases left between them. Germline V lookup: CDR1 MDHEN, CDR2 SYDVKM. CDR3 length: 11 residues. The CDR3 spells CASSFRQVGFF. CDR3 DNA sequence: TGTGCCAGCAGTTTTAGGCAGGTTGGGTTCTTC.

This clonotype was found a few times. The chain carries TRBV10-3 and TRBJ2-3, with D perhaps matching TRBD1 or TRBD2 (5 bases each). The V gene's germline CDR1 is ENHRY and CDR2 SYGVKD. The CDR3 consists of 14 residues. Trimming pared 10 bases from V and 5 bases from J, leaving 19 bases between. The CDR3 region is CATLRDPARDTQYF. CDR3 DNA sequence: TGTGCCACCCTCCGGGACCCGGCCCGAGATACGCAGTATTTT.

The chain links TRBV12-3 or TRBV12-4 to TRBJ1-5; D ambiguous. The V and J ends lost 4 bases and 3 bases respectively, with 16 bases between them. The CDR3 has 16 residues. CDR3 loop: CASSSTYSGFNQPQHF. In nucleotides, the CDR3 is TGTGCCAGCAGTTCCACCTATTCGGGTTTCAATCAGCCCCAGCATTTT.

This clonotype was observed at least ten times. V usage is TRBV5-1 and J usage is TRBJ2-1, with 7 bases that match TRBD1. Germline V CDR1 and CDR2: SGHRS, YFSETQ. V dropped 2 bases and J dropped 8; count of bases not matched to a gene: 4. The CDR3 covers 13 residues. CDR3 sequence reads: CASSLDQGDEQFF. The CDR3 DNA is TGCGCCAGCAGCTTAGATCAGGGGGATGAGCAGTTCTTC.

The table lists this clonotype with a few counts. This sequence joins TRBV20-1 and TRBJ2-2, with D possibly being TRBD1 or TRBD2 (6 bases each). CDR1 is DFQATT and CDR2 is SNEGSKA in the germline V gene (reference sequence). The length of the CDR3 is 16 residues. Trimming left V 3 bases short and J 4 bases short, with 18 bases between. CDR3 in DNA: TGCAGTGCTAGTCCGGGGGCTGGGTTAAGCACCGGGGAGCTGTTTTTT. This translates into CSASPGAGLSTGELFF.

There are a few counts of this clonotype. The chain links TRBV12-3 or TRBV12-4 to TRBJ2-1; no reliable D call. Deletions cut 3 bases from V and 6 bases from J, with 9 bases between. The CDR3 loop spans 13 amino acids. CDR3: CASSLSRRNEQFF. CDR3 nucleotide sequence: TGTGCCAGCAGTTTGTCCAGGCGCAATGAGCAGTTCTTC.

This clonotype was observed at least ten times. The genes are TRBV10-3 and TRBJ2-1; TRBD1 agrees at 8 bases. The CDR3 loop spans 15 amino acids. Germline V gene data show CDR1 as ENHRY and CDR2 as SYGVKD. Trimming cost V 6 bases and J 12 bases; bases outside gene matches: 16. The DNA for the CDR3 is TGTGCCATCAGCGGAACCGGGACAGGTGCCGGGCGGCAGTTCTTC. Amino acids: CAISGTGTGAGRQFF.

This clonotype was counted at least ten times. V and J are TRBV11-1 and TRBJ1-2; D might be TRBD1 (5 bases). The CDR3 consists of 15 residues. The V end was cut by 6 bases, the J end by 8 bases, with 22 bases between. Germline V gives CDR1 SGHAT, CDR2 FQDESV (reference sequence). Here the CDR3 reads CASRPRLGGSRGYTF. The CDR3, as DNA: TGTGCCAGCAGACCCCGGCTGGGGGGATCGAGAGGCTACACCTTC.

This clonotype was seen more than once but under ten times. CDR3 amino acids: CASSLARSRALNTEAFF. For the CDR3, the DNA is TGTGCCAGCAGCTTAGCGCGTTCGAGGGCCTTGAACACTGAAGCTTTCTTT. The rearrangement joins TRBV7-9 to TRBJ1-1; D ambiguous. The CDR3 has 17 amino acids. Between the trimmed V and J ends, which lost 0 bases and 0 bases, there was a span of 14 bases. The germline gives CDR1 SEHNR, CDR2 FQNEAQ (reference sequence).

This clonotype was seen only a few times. DNA of the CDR3: TGTGCCAGCAGTTTCAGCGGGGGCTTTCAAGAGACCCAGTACTTC. As protein: CASSFSGGFQETQYF. The chain couples TRBV28 to TRBJ2-5, with TRBD2 matching 8 bases. V trimming: 3 bases; J trimming: 2 bases; junction bases outside the gene matches: 5. CDR1 and CDR2 (germline): MDHEN, SYDVKM. CDR3 length: 15 amino acids.

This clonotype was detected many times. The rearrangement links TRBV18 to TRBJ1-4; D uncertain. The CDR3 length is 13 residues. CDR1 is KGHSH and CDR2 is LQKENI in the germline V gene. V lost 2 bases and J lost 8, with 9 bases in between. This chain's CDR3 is CASSPGTEEKLFF. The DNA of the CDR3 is TGTGCCAGCTCACCAGGCACAGAAGAAAAACTGTTTTTT.

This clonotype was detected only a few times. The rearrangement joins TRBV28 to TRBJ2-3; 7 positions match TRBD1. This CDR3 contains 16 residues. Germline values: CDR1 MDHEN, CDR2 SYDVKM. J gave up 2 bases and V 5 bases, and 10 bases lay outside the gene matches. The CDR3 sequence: CASSHRVTGDTDTQYF. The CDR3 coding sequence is TGTGCCAGCAGTCACAGGGTAACAGGGGACACAGATACGCAGTATTTT.